This TCR beta chain was sequenced in a study of regulatory T cells in long-lasting Graves disease. Sequencing libraries for TCR beta were prepared with iRepertoire HTBI primers and Arm-PCR of CDR3 regions. TCRdb called the multiplex PCR reads again in MiXCR, with one record for every CDR3 protein. The sample includes some 370,000 distinct CDR3 sequences, roughly 24% of them seen just once. Trimming removed 4 bases at V and 0 bases at J, with 7 bases between. Germline assignment: CDR1 SQVTM and CDR2 ANQGSEA. The CDR3 is 14 amino acids. Time point denoted: persistent/refractory GD, antithyroid drugs over 5 years with positive TRAb. From RNA extracted from PBMCs, the TCR library was made. Diagnosis followed American Thyroid Association guidelines for Graves' disease. This clonotype was seen more than once but under ten times.

Sequences were derived from peripheral blood mononuclear cells (PBMCs), sampled when the disease was refractory, from a patient treated with antithyroid drugs. The origin of this receptor is a woman aged 40-49 years with Graves disease. The chain carries TRBV29-1 and TRBJ2-6; no clear D gene. The DNA of the CDR3 is TGCAGCGTTGTTACGGCCTCTGGGGCCAACGTCCTGACTTTC. This sequence encodes CSVVTASGANVLTF.